What follows is one TCR beta chain and its context. The sample comes from a study of blood T cell repertoires in COVID-19. Study information: From T cells, B-cell-depleted T cells, or PBMCs came the material, which was cDNA or gDNA.

In the authors' workflow: It was from reference gene primer amplification that nucleated cell counts were estimated. This table comes from immunoSEQ multiplex PCR, and its TCRdb copy is limited to in-frame clones, with some not included. That table furnishes V, J and clone size, whereas the DNA furnished D and trimming. Altogether 270,000 or so clones are present, 80% to 95% being singletons, with the ten largest covering 2.5% to 3%. Each participant's cohort was designated according to participant-reported clinical history. Sequenced sample: PBMCs or T cells enriched from blood (not recorded which). This receptor was taken from a man aged 40-49 years who had been exposed to COVID-19.

The CDR3 here is CASRSQGTPYEQYF. The CDR3 DNA reads as TGTGCCAGCAGGAGCCAGGGGACCCCCTACGAGCAGTACTTC. This rearrangement joins TRBV5-5 to TRBJ2-7, with D maybe TRBD1 (6 bases). Trimming cost V 5 bases and J 2 bases, with 14 bases left between them. The germline V gene has CDR1 SGHKS and CDR2 YYEKEE (reference sequence). The CDR3 length is 14 residues.